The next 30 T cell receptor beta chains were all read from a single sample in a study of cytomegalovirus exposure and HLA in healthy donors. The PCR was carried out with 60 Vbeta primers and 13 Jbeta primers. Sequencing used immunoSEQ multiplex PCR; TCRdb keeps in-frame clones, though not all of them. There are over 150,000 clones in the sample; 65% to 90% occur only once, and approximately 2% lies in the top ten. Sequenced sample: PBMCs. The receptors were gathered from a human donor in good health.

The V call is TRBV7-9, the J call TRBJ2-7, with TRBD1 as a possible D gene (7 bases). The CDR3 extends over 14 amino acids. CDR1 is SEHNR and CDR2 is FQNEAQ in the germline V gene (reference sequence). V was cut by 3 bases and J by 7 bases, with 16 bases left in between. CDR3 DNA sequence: TGTGCCAGCAGCTTCCAGGGGGGTTTGGGAGAGCAGTACTTC. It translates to CASSFQGGLGEQYF.

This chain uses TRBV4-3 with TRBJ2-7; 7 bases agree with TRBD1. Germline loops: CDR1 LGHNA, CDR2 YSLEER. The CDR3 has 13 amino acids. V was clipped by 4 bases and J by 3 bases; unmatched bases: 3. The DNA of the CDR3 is TGCGCCAGCAGCCCTGCAGGGGGCTACGAGCAGTACTTC. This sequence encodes CASSPAGGYEQYF.

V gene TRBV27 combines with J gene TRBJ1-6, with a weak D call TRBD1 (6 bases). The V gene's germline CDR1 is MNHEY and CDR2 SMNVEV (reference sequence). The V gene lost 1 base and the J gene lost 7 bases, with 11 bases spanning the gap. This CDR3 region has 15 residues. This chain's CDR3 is CASSLYPGANSPLHF. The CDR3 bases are TGTGCCAGCAGTTTATACCCAGGGGCCAATTCACCCCTCCACTTT.

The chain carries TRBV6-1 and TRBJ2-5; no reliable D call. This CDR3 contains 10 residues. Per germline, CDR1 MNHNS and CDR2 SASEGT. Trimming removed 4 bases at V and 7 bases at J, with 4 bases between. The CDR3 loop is CASSAGTQYF. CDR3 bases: TGTGCCAGCAGTGCGGGGACCCAGTACTTC.

The CDR3: CASRPGLAGTEQFF. The CDR3 nucleotides read TGTGCCAGCCGACCGGGACTAGCGGGGACTGAGCAGTTCTTC. This sequence joins TRBV9 and TRBJ2-1; 13 nucleotides agree with TRBD2. The CDR3 covers 14 residues. V dropped 7 bases and J dropped 9; count of bases not matched to a gene: 7. The V gene's germline CDR1 is SGDLS and CDR2 YYNGEE.

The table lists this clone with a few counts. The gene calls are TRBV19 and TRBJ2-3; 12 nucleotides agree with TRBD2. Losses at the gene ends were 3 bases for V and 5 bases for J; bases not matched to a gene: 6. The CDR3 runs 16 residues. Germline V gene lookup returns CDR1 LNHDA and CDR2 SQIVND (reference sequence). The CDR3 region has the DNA TGTGCCAGTAGTATGTGGCTAGCGGGGGGGAGAGATACGCAGTATTTT. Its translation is CASSMWLAGGRDTQYF. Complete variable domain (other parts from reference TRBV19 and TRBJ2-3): DGGITQSPKYLFRKEGQNVTLSCEQNLNHDAMYWYRQDPGQGLRLIYYSQIVNDFQKGDIAEGYSVSREKKESFPLTVTSAQKNPTAFYLCASSMWLAGGRDTQYFGPGTRLTVL.

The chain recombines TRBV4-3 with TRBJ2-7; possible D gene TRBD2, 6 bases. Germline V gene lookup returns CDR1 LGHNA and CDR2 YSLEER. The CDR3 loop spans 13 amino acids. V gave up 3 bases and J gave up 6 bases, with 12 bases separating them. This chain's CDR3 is CASSQSRRAEQYF. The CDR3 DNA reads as TGCGCCAGCAGCCAGTCTAGGAGGGCCGAGCAGTACTTC.

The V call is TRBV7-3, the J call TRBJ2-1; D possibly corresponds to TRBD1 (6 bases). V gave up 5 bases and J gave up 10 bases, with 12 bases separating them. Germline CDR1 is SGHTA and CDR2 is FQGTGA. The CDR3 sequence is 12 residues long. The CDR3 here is CASSLSTGEQFF. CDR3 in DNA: TGTGCCAGCAGCCTTTCGACAGGAGAGCAGTTCTTC.

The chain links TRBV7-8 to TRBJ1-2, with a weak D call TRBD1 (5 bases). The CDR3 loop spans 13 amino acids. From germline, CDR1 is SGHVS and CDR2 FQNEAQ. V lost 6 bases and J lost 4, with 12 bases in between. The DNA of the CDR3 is TGTGCCAGCAGTTTTCAGGGTTCCTATGGCTACACCTTC. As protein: CASSFQGSYGYTF.

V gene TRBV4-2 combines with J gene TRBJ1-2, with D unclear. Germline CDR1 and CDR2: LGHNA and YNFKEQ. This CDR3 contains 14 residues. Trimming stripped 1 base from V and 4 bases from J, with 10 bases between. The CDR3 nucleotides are TGTGCCAGCAGCCAAGTAAAACAATCCTATGGCTACACCTTC. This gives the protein CASSQVKQSYGYTF.

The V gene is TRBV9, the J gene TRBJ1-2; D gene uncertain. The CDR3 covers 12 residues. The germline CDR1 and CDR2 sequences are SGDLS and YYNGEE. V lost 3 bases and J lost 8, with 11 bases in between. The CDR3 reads CASSDRALGYTF. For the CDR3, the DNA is TGTGCCAGCAGCGACAGAGCCTTGGGCTACACCTTC.

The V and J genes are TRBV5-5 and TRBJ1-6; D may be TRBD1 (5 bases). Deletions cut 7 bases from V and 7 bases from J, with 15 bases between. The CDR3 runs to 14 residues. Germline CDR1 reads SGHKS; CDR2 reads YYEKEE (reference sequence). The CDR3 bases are TGTGCCAGCGGGATACAGGCGTTAAATTCACCCCTCCACTTT. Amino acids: CASGIQALNSPLHF.

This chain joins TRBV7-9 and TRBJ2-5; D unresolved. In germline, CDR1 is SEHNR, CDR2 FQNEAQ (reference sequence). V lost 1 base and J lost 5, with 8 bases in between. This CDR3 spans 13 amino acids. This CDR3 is CASSLVGLETQYF. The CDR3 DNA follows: TGTGCCAGCAGCTTAGTTGGCTTGGAGACCCAGTACTTC.

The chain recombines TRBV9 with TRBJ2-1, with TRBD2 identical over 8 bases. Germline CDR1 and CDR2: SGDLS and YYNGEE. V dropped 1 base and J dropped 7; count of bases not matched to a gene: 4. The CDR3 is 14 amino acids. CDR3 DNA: TGTGCCAGCAGCGTAACGGGGGGGCGTAATGAGCAGTTCTTC. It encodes CASSVTGGRNEQFF.

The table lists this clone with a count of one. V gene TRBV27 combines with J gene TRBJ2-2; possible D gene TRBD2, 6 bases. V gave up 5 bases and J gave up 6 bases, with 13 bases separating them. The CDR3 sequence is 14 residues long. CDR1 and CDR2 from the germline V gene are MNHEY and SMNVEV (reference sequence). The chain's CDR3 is CASSPREIPGELFF. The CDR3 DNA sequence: TGTGCCAGCAGTCCCCGGGAGATCCCCGGGGAGCTGTTTTTT.

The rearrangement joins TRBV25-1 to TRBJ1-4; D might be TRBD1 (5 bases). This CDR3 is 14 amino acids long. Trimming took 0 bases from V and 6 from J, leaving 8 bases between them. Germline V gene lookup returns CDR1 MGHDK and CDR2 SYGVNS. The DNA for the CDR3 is TGTGCCAGCAGTGAATATAAGACAGATGAAAAACTGTTTTTT. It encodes CASSEYKTDEKLFF. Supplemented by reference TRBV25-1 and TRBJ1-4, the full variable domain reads EADIYQTPRYLVIGTGKKITLECSQTMGHDKMYWYQQDPGMELHLIHYSYGVNSTEKGDLSSESTVSRIRTEHFPLTLESARPSHTSQYLCASSEYKTDEKLFFGSGTQLSVL.

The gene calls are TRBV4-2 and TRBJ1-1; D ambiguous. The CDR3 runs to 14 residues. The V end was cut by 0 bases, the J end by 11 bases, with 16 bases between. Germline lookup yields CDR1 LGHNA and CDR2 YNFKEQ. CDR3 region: CASSQDFGPGGAFF. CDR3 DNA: TGTGCCAGCAGCCAAGATTTTGGCCCGGGAGGGGCTTTCTTT.

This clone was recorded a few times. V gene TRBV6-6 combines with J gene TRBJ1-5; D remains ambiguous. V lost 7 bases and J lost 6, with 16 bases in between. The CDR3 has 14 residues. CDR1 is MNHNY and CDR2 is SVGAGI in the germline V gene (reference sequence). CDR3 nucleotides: TGTGCCAGCACCCCTTTTCCGGGAACTCAGCCCCAGCATTTT. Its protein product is CASTPFPGTQPQHF.

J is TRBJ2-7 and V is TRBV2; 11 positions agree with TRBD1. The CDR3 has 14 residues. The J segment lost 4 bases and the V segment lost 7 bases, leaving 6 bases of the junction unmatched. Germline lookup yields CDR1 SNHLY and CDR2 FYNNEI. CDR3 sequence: CASTEDRGLYEQYF. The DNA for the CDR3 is TGTGCCAGCACCGAGGACAGGGGGCTTTACGAGCAGTACTTC. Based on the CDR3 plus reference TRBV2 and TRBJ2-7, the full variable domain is EPEVTQTPSHQVTQMGQEVILRCVPISNHLYFYWYRQILGQKVEFLVSFYNNEISEKSEIFDDQFSVERPDGSNFTLKIRSTKLEDSAMYFCASTEDRGLYEQYFGPGTRLTVT.

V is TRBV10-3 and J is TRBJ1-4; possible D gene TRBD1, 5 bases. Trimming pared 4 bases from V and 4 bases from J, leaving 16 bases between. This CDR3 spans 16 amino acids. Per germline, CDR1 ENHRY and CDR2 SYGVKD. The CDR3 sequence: CAISGHPRADNEKLFF. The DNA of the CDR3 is TGTGCCATCAGTGGCCACCCCAGGGCAGATAATGAAAAACTGTTTTTT.

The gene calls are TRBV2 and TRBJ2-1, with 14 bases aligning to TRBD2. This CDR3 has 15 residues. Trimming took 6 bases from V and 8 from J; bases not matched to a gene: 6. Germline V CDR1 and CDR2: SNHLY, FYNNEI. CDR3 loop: CASRKGTSGGHEQFF. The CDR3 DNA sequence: TGTGCCAGCAGGAAAGGGACTAGCGGGGGCCATGAGCAGTTCTTC.

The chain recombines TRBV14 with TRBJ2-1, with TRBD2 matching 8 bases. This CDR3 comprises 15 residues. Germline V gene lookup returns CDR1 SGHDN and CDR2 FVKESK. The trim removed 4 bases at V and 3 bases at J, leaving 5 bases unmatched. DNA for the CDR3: TGTGCCAGCAGCCTACCGGGACTAGACTACAATGAGCAGTTCTTC. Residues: CASSLPGLDYNEQFF.

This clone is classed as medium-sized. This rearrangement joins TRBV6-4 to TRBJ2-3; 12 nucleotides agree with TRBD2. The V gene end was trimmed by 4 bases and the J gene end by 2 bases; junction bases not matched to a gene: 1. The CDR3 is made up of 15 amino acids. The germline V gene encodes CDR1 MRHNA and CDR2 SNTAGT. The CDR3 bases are TGTGCCAGCAGTGCTAGCGGGGGGGCCACAGATACGCAGTATTTT. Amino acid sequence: CASSASGGATDTQYF.

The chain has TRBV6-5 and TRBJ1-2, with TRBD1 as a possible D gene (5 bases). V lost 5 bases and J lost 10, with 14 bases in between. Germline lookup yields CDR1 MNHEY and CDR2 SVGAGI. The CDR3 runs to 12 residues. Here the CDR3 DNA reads TGTGCCAGCAGTCCGGGGGTCGGCTTCTACACCTTC. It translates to CASSPGVGFYTF.

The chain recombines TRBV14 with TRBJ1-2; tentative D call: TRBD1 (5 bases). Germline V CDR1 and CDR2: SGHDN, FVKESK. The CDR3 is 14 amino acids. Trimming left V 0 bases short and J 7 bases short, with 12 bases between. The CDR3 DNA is TGTGCCAGCAGCCAAGATCCCCGCGGGGGTGGCTACACCTTC. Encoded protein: CASSQDPRGGGYTF.

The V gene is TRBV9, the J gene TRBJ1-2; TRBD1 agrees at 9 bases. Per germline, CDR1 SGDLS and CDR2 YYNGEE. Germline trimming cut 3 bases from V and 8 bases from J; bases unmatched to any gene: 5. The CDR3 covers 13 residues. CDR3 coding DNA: TGTGCCAGCAGCGCCCCGACAGGGGGAGGCTACACCTTC. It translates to CASSAPTGGGYTF.

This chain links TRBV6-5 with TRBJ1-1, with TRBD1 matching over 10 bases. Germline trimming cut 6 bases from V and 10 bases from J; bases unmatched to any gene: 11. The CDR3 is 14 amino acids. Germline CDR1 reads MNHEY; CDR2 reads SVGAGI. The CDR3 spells CASSRGQGIEGAFF. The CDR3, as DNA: TGTGCCAGCAGCAGGGGACAGGGGATCGAGGGAGCTTTCTTT.

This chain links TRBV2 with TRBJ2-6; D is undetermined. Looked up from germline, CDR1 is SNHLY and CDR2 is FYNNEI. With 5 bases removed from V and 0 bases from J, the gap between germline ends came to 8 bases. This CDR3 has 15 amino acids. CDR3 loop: CASSNRFSGANVLTF. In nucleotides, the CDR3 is TGTGCCAGCAGTAACAGATTCTCTGGGGCCAACGTCCTGACTTTC.

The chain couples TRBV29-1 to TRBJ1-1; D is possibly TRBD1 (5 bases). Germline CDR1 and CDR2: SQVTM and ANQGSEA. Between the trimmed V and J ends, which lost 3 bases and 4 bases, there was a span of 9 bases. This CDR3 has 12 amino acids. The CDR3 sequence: CSVDRGGTEAFF. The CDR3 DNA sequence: TGCAGCGTTGATCGGGGGGGCACTGAAGCTTTCTTT.

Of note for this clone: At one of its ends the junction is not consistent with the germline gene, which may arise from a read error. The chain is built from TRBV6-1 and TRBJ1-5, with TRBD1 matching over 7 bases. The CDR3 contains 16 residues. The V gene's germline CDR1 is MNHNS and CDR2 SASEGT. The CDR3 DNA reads TGTGCCAGCAGTCAAGCAGGGGGTACCTTCAATCAGCCCCAGCATTTT. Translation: CASSQAGGTFNQPQHF.